The 4 T cell receptor beta chains below were found in one sample sequenced in a study of cytomegalovirus exposure and HLA in healthy donors. The PCR ran on 60 Vbeta and 13 Jbeta primers. The assay was immunoSEQ multiplex PCR, and TCRdb's table has in-frame clones only and misses some. The repertoire holds about 80,000 clones, with approximately 60% as singletons. Specimen: PBMCs. The source is a male donor in good health and CMV-seropositive.

The genes are TRBV29-1 and TRBJ2-7; D not resolved. V shed 7 bases and J shed 0 bases, with 7 bases lying between them. The germline gives CDR1 SQVTM, CDR2 ANQGSEA. The CDR3 is 11 amino acids. The CDR3 DNA reads TGCAGCGCAGCGCACTCCTACGAGCAGTACTTC. This encodes CSAAHSYEQYF.

CDR3: CASSQAGGGGTEAFF. The CDR3 DNA reads TGTGCCAGCAGCCAAGCAGGGGGAGGTGGCACTGAAGCTTTCTTT. The chain joins TRBV14 to TRBJ1-1; 7 bases fit TRBD1. This CDR3 spans 15 amino acids. The germline V gene encodes CDR1 SGHDN and CDR2 FVKESK. The trim removed 1 base at V and 4 bases at J, leaving 6 bases unmatched.

This clone was counted a single time. The rearrangement uses TRBV10-1 and TRBJ1-2, with 11 bases fitting TRBD1. The CDR3 runs 14 residues. J lost 6 bases, V lost 4 bases, and 4 bases had no gene match. Germline-derived CDR1 and CDR2 are WNHNN and SYGVQD (reference sequence). In DNA, the CDR3 is TGCGCCAGCAGTGGTCGGGACAGGGGGAATGGCTACACCTTC. As protein: CASSGRDRGNGYTF.

The rearrangement joins TRBV30 to TRBJ2-1; possibly TRBD2 for D (6 bases). Germline CDR1 GTSNPN, CDR2 SVGIG (reference sequence). Trimming cost V 0 bases and J 7 bases, with 13 bases left between them. The CDR3 is 14 residues long. The CDR3 DNA reads as TGTGCCTGGAGTGTTTGGGGAGGTGGGAATGAGCAGTTCTTC. Translated: CAWSVWGGGNEQFF.